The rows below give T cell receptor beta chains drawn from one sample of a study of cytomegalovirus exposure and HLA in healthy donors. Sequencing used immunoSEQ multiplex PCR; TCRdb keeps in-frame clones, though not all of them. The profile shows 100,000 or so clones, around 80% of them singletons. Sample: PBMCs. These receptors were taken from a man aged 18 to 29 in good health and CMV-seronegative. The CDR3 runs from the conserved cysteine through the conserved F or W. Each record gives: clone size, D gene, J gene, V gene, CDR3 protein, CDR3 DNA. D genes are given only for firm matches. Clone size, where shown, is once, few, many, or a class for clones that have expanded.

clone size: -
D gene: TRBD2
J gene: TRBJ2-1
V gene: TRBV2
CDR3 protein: CASSVAGTTFDEQFF
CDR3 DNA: TGTGCCAGCAGTGTTGCAGGGACTACCTTCGATGAGCAGTTCTTC

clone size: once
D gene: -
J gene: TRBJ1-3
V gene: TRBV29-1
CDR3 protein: CSVGPLAGNTIYF
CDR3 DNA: TGCAGCGTTGGCCCCTTAGCTGGAAACACCATATATTTT

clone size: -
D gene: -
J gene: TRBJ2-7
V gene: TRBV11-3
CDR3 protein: CASSAGFYEQYF
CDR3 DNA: TGTGCCAGCAGCGCAGGGTTCTACGAGCAGTACTTC

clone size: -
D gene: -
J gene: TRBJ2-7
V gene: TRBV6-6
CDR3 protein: CASSYYQTGRSDF
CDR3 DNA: TGTGCCAGCAGTTACTATCAGACAGGTCGGTCCGACTTC

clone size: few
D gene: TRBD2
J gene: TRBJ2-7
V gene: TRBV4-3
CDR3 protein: CASSQESSGIPYYSGEQYF
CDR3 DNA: TGCGCCAGCAGCCAAGAATCTAGCGGGATCCCATATTATTCGGGGGAGCAGTACTTC

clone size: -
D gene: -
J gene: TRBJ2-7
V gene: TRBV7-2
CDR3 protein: CASGPGSYEQYF
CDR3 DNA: TGTGCCAGCGGTCCAGGTTCCTACGAGCAGTACTTC

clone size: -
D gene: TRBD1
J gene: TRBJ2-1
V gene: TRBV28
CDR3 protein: CASSFLWDRHNEQFF
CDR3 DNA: TGTGCCAGCAGTTTCCTTTGGGACAGACACAATGAGCAGTTCTTC

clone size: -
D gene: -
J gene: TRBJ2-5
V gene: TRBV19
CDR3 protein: CASRKGTPQETQYF
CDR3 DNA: TGTGCCAGTAGAAAGGGGACTCCCCAAGAGACCCAGTACTTC

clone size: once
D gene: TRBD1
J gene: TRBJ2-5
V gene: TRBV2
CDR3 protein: CASTGTGFQETQYF
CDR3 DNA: TGTGCCAGCACGGGGACAGGGTTCCAAGAGACCCAGTACTTC

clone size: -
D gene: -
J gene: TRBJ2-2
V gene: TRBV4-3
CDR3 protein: CASSQDILAEGTGELFF
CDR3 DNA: TGCGCCAGCAGCCAAGATATACTAGCCGAAGGGACCGGGGAGCTGTTTTTT

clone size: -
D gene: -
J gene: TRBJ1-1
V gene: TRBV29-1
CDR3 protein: CSVERGNRMNTEAFF
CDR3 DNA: TGCAGCGTTGAACGGGGGAATAGGATGAACACTGAAGCTTTCTTT

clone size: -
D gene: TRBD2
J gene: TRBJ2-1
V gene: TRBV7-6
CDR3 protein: CASSSRTSGRRNEQFF
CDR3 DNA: TGTGCCAGCAGCTCGAGGACTAGCGGGAGACGCAATGAGCAGTTCTTC

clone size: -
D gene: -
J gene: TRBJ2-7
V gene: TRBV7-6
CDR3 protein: CASSLSGSLYYEQYF
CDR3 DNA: TGTGCCAGCAGCTTAAGCGGCAGCTTGTACTACGAGCAGTACTTC

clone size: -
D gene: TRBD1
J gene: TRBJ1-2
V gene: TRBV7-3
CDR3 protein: CASRSQGQLSNYGYTF
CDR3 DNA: TGTGCCAGCAGATCCCAGGGACAGCTCAGCAACTATGGCTACACCTTC

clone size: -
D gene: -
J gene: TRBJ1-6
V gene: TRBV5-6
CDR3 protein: CASSSVRGRRSTYNSPLHF
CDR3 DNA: TGTGCCAGCAGCTCCGTTAGGGGTCGTAGAAGTACCTATAATTCACCCCTCCACTTT

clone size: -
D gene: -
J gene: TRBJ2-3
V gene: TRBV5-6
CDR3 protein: CASLGGGDGSGTDTQYF
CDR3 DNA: TGTGCCAGCCTCGGAGGGGGCGACGGGTCTGGCACAGATACGCAGTATTTT

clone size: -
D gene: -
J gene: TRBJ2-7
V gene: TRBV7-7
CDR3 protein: CASGGGQGSPEQYF
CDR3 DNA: TGTGCCAGTGGGGGAGGCCAGGGCTCTCCCGAGCAGTACTTC

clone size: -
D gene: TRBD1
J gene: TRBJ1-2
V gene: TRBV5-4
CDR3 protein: CASSLEGRTGGDGYTF
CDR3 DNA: TGTGCCAGCAGCTTGGAAGGGCGGACAGGGGGCGATGGCTACACCTTC

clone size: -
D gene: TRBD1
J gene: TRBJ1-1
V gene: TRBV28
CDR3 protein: CASSSSTGGTEAFF
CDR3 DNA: TGTGCCAGCAGTTCCTCGACAGGGGGCACTGAAGCTTTCTTT

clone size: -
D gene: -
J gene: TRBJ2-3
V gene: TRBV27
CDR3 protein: CASSSGDTQYF
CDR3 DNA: TGTGCCAGCAGCTCCGGGGATACGCAGTATTTT

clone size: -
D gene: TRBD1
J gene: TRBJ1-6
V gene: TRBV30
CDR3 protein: CAWSPRRITRDSRHSPLHF
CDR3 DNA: TGTGCCTGGAGTCCACGGCGCATCACCAGGGACAGTCGGCACTCACCCCTCCACTTT

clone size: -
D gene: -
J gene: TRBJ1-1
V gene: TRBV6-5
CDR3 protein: CASSYSAGMNTEAFF
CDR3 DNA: TGTGCCAGCAGTTACTCCGCGGGAATGAACACTGAAGCTTTCTTT

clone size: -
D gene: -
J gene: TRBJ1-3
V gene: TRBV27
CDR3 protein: CASRTLRGHGNTIYF
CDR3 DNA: TGTGCCAGCAGAACCCTCAGGGGTCATGGAAACACCATATATTTT

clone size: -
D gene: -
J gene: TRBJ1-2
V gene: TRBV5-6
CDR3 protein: CASSPWQADYGYTF
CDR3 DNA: TGTGCCAGCAGCCCTTGGCAGGCTGACTATGGCTACACCTTC

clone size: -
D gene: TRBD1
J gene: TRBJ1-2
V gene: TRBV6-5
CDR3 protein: CASSYSTGGGYGYTF
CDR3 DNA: TGTGCCAGCAGTTACTCGACAGGGGGCGGATATGGCTACACCTTC

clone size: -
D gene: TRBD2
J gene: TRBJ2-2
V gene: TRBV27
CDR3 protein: CASSFWGRVDTGELFF
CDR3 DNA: TGTGCCAGCAGTTTCTGGGGGAGGGTGGACACCGGGGAGCTGTTTTTT

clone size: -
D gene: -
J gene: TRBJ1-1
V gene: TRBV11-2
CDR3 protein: CASSLASGRSTEAFF
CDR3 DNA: TGTGCCAGCAGCTTAGCGTCAGGGCGGAGCACTGAAGCTTTCTTT

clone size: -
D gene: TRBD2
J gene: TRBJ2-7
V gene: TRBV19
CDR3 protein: CASSIGLAVTYEQYF
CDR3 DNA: TGTGCCAGTAGTATAGGTCTAGCGGTAACCTACGAGCAGTACTTC

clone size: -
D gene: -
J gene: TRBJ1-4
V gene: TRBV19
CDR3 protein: CASSTSDRPNEKLFF
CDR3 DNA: TGTGCCAGTAGTACCTCGGACAGACCTAATGAAAAACTGTTTTTT

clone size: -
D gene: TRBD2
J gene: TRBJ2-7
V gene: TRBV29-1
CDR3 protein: CSVFLAGAREQYF
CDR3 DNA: TGCAGCGTTTTCCTAGCGGGAGCACGCGAGCAGTACTTC

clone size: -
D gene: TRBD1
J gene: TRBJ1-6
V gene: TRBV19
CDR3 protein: CASSGQVNSPLHF
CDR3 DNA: TGTGCCAGTTCGGGACAGGTGAATTCACCCCTCCACTTT

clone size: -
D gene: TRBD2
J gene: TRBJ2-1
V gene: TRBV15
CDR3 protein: CATIRSSGRFNNEQFF
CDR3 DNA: TGTGCCACCATCCGGTCTAGCGGGAGATTTAACAATGAGCAGTTCTTC

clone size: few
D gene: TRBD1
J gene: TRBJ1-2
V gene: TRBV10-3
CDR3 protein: CAISDRGPGYTF
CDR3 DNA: TGTGCCATCAGTGACAGGGGGCCTGGCTACACCTTC

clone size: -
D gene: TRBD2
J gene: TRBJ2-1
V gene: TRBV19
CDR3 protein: CASSMGLDPYNEQFF
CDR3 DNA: TGTGCCAGTAGTATGGGACTAGATCCCTACAATGAGCAGTTCTTC

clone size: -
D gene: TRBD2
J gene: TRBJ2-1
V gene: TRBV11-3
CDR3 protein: CASSGAFGRWREKNEQFF
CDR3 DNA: TGTGCCAGCAGCGGAGCCTTTGGTAGGTGGCGGGAGAAGAATGAGCAGTTCTTC

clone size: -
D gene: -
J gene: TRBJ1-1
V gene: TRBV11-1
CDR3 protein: CASSLRVNTEAFF
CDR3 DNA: TGTGCCAGCAGCTTACGGGTGAACACTGAAGCTTTCTTT

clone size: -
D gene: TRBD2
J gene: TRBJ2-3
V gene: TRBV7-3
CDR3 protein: CASSLLAGPTDTQYF
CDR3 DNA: TGTGCCAGCAGCTTACTAGCGGGACCCACAGATACGCAGTATTTT

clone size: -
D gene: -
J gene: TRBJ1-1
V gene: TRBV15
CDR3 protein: CATSRDYGGNTEAFF
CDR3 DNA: TGTGCCACCAGCAGAGATTACGGGGGGAACACTGAAGCTTTCTTT

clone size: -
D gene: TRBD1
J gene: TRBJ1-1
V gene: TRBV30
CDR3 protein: CAWSVGGDREDSKAFF
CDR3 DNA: TGTGCCTGGAGTGTAGGGGGGGACAGGGAGGACTCTAAAGCTTTCTTT

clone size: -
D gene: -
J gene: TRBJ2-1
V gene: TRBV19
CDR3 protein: CASSPSGTPSYNEQFF
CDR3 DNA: TGTGCCAGTAGTCCCTCGGGGACACCCTCCTACAATGAGCAGTTCTTC

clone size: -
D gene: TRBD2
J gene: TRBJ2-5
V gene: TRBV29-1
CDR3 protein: CSVEVFMRGAKETQYF
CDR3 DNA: TGCAGCGTTGAAGTGTTTATGCGGGGGGCAAAAGAGACCCAGTACTTC

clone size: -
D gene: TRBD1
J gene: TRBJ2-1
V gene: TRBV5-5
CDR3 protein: CASSLRGRSPRSSYNEQFF
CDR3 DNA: TGTGCCAGCAGCTTGAGGGGGCGATCCCCGAGGAGCTCCTACAATGAGCAGTTCTTC

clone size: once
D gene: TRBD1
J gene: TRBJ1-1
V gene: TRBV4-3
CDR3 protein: CASSQAQGYTEAFF
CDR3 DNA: TGCGCCAGCAGCCAAGCACAGGGGTACACTGAAGCTTTCTTT

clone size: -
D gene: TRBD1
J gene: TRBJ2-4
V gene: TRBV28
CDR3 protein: CASSPQGVGAKNIQYF
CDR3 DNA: TGTGCCAGCAGCCCACAGGGGGTGGGGGCCAAAAACATTCAGTACTTC

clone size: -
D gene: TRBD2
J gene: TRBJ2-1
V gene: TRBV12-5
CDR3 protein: CASGSRSGSFGGEQFF
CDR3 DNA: TGTGCTAGTGGTTCCCGTAGCGGGAGTTTTGGAGGTGAGCAGTTCTTC

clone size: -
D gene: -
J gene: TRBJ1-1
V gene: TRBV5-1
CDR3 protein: CASSLAIGGRHTEAFF
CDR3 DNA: TGCGCCAGCAGCTTGGCCATTGGCGGGAGGCACACTGAAGCTTTCTTT